These T cell receptor beta chains were read from a single sample in a study of T-cell memory formation after mild COVID-19. From the 5' RACE reads, TCRdb called clonotypes with MiXCR, one entry per CDR3 protein. The table records around 250,000 distinct CDR3 sequences, over 15% of them present only once. The source material was PBMCs or a T cell subset sorted from them (not recorded which). The receptors were sampled from a young man who had mild COVID-19 (a few samples of this study predate the infection). Cell type and time point are not known. Each CDR3 is given with its conserved first and last residue. D genes are given only for firm matches. Size is stated for part of the rows, as once, few or many counts, or as a class when the clone is expanded.

j_call: TRBJ1-2; v_call: TRBV5-1; clone_size: few; d_call: TRBD1; cdr3_aa: CASRPNPDRDYGYTF; cdr3_nt: TGCGCCAGCCGACCTAACCCCGACAGGGACTATGGCTACACCTTC
j_call: TRBJ2-3; v_call: TRBV29-1; clone_size: few; d_call: NA; cdr3_aa: CSVVGGTDTQYF; cdr3_nt: TGCAGCGTTGTGGGTGGAACAGATACGCAGTATTTT
j_call: TRBJ2-3; v_call: TRBV5-1; clone_size: few; d_call: NA; cdr3_aa: CASSPQSGTDTQYF; cdr3_nt: TGCGCCAGCAGCCCCCAGAGCGGCACAGATACGCAGTATTTT
j_call: TRBJ1-3; v_call: TRBV20-1; clone_size: NA; d_call: NA; cdr3_aa: CSATPSGNTIYF; cdr3_nt: TGCAGTGCCACACCCTCTGGAAACACCATATATTTT
j_call: TRBJ1-5; v_call: TRBV7-2; clone_size: NA; d_call: TRBD1; cdr3_aa: CASSPDREIQPQHF; cdr3_nt: TGTGCCAGCAGTCCGGACAGGGAGATTCAGCCCCAGCATTTT
j_call: TRBJ2-3; v_call: TRBV7-9; clone_size: NA; d_call: NA; cdr3_aa: CASSLPWRTENTQYF; cdr3_nt: TGTGCCAGCAGCCTACCATGGAGGACCGAGAATACGCAGTATTTT
j_call: TRBJ1-1; v_call: TRBV6-2/TRBV6-3; clone_size: few; d_call: NA; cdr3_aa: CASSLAKGEAFF; cdr3_nt: TGTGCCAGCAGCCTTGCTAAGGGGGAAGCTTTCTTT
j_call: TRBJ1-1; v_call: TRBV20-1; clone_size: NA; d_call: TRBD1; cdr3_aa: CSAIRGVNTEAFF; cdr3_nt: TGCAGTGCCATCAGGGGGGTGAACACTGAAGCTTTCTTT
j_call: TRBJ2-5; v_call: TRBV7-2; clone_size: NA; d_call: TRBD2; cdr3_aa: CASSLNSGGGETQYF; cdr3_nt: TGTGCCAGCAGCCTCAATAGCGGGGGAGGGGAGACCCAGTACTTC
j_call: TRBJ1-3; v_call: TRBV7-2; clone_size: NA; d_call: NA; cdr3_aa: CASTRGSSGNTIYF; cdr3_nt: TGTGCCAGCACCCGGGGGTCATCTGGAAACACCATATATTTT
j_call: TRBJ2-2; v_call: TRBV6-1; clone_size: NA; d_call: NA; cdr3_aa: CASSAPDYTGELFF; cdr3_nt: TGTGCCAGCAGTGCACCGGACTACACCGGGGAGCTGTTTTTT
j_call: TRBJ2-5; v_call: TRBV14; clone_size: few; d_call: TRBD2; cdr3_aa: CASSEGLAGQETQYF; cdr3_nt: TGTGCCAGCAGCGAGGGACTAGCGGGACAAGAGACCCAGTACTTC
j_call: TRBJ1-6; v_call: TRBV2; clone_size: few; d_call: TRBD1; cdr3_aa: CASRGTGGRNSPLHF; cdr3_nt: TGTGCCAGCAGAGGGACAGGGGGCAGGAATTCACCCCTCCACTTT
j_call: TRBJ2-1; v_call: TRBV6-5; clone_size: once; d_call: NA; cdr3_aa: CATREGRGEQFF; cdr3_nt: TGTGCCACCCGAGAGGGGCGGGGTGAGCAGTTCTTC